The entry below gives a single T cell receptor beta chain sequence along with its context. It lacks a known antigen. Base qualities are not provided; no much larger clone lies one nucleotide away. Whole blood was collected in K2EDTA tubes by collaborating institutions according to the institutions' own protocols. For TCRbeta analysis, collaborator samples were shipped as frozen whole blood, as isolated PBMCs, or as DNA extracted from either sample type. TCRbeta CDR3 regions were amplified from genomic DNA using the immunoSEQ Assay, a bias-controlled multiplex PCR. On the study's bioinformatics: The number of nucleated cells in each sample was estimated from the amplification of reference gene primers within the assay. To quantify the absolute abundance of each unique TCRbeta CDR3 rearrangement, sequence reads were collapsed and filtered. Productive Simpson clonality was computed per sample as the square root of Simpson's diversity index over productive rearrangements. Drawn from immuneACCESS, this table holds only the in-frame rearrangements with V and J called that TCRdb kept. Clones are partly lost; checked studies trace under half to an unresolved V gene and leave the rest unexplained. The V and J calls and the clone size are those of that table, but D and trimming were determined from the DNA. For this sample the table gives about 240,000 clones, of which roughly 80% were detected only once. The top ten clones comprise approximately 3.5% of the sample.

The data are from a study of blood T cell repertoires in COVID-19 (TCRdb year 2020). Describing the broader study: Samples covering the acute and convalescent phases of COVID-19 were provided by collaborators in the United States, Italy and Spain. The prospective study material was composed of cDNA or gDNA derived from T cells, B-cell-depleted T cells, or PBMCs. Deeply sampled blood TCRbeta repertoires from subjects exposed to, actively infected with, or recovered from COVID-19 were included in the dataset. Samples were obtained from the ongoing ImmuneRACE study (first 160 participants) and from over a thousand subjects provided by 6 global collaborators. A freely available public database, intended as a resource for researchers studying the immune response to SARS-CoV-2, is where the repertoires were released. A de-identified subject ID, COVID-19 status, age in years and sex were almost always included in the sample metadata. Where HLA class I and class II types were available, the types were taken from metadata supplied by the sample provider, not from assay-based typing.

Study-level results and caveats: Clinical and demographic metadata were provided uncurated, with the amount varying by source and participant.

V trim: 4 bases; J trim: 4 bases; unmatched bases: 3. Counted from cysteine to phenylalanine, this CDR3 has 14 amino acids. Just CDR3 DNA is preserved here, 42 bases in frame from base 1. CDR1 and CDR2 are drawn from the germline V gene: SGHVS, FQNEAQ. The clonotype originates from a woman aged 18-30 years with acute or convalescent COVID-19. This chain joins TRBV7-8 to TRBJ2-3; a stretch of 9 junction bases matches TRBD2. Source material: peripheral blood. The DNA sequence is TGTGCCAGCAGCTCTTTAGCGGGAGCAGATACGCAGTATTTT. It translates to CASSSLAGADTQYF. With the rest looked up from the reference TRBV7-8 and TRBJ2-3 genes rather than sequenced, the full variable domain is GAGVSQSPRYKVAKRGQDVALRCDPISGHVSLFWYQQALGQGPEFLTYFQNEAQLDKSGLPSDRFFAERPEGSVSTLKIQRTQQEDSAVYLCASSSLAGADTQYFGPGTRLTVL.